This T cell receptor beta chain appears in the sequencing data of a study of blood T cell repertoires in COVID-19. Assay used: immunoSEQ multiplex PCR; TCRdb lists only in-frame clones, some missing. Of about 400,000 clones listed, roughly 87% are singletons. This CDR3 comprises 16 residues. The germline gives CDR1 SEHNR, CDR2 FQNEAQ (reference sequence). V shed 5 bases and J 1 base; nucleotides not matched to a gene: 6. The chain links TRBV7-9 to TRBJ1-5, with 9 bases identical to TRBD1. Sequencing used PBMCs or T cells enriched from blood (not recorded which). This clonotype was obtained from a woman younger than 45 who had recovered from COVID-19. The CDR3 loop is CASSPGGTGSNQPQHF. As DNA, the CDR3 is TGTGCCAGCAGCCCAGGTGGGACAGGGAGCAATCAGCCCCAGCATTTT.